The sequence of this T cell receptor beta chain was determined in a study of T-cell memory formation after mild COVID-19. In the study overall: Largely, TCR clusters stayed within a single donor. Overall study results and limits: CD4/CD8 balance characterized clones contracting day 15 to 85, and CD4+ skew characterized later expanders. Some SARS-CoV-2-responding clones were already detected in memory before infection.

Note on this clonotype: The antigen remains unidentified.

The germline V and J ends were trimmed by 6 bases and 7 bases, with 12 bases remaining between them. The length of the CDR3 is 13 residues. MiXCR, applied by TCRdb to the 5' RACE reads, yields one record per CDR3 protein. The sample has approximately 400,000 distinct CDR3 sequences; roughly 18% are singletons. The genes are TRBV12-3 or TRBV12-4 and TRBJ1-4; D gene ambiguous. The sequence was collected from a man between 18 and 29 years old who had mild COVID-19 (a few samples of this study predate the infection). Cell type and time point are not known. The sample consisted of PBMCs or a T cell subset sorted from them (not recorded which). CDR3: CASSLLGAEKLFF. CDR3 coding DNA: TGTGCCAGCAGCCTGCTTGGAGCTGAAAAACTGTTTTTT.